Below are 11 T cell receptor beta chains sequenced from a single sample in a study of cytomegalovirus exposure and HLA in healthy donors. Primers for the PCR totalled 60 Vbeta and 13 Jbeta. Assay used: immunoSEQ multiplex PCR; TCRdb lists only in-frame clones, some missing. Found here are under 130,000 clones, approximately 11% of them singletons; the top ten hold roughly 15%. The sample was PBMCs. These receptors all come from a man between 40 and 49 years old in good health and CMV-seropositive.

This chain uses TRBV5-1 with TRBJ1-5; a possible D gene is TRBD1 (6 bases). From germline, CDR1 is SGHRS and CDR2 YFSETQ. The germline V and J ends were trimmed by 4 bases and 5 bases, with 13 bases remaining between them. The CDR3 totals 14 residues. This CDR3 reads CASSPTDRDQPQHF. DNA of the CDR3: TGCGCCAGCAGCCCGACGGACAGAGATCAGCCCCAGCATTTT.

The V and J genes are TRBV5-1 and TRBJ2-7; D gene uncertain. The CDR3 is 15 amino acids. Germline V gene data show CDR1 as SGHRS and CDR2 as YFSETQ. V lost 3 bases and J 0 bases, leaving 13 bases between the germline ends. For the CDR3, the DNA is TGCGCCAGCAGCTCGCTACCGAGCGCCTCCTACGAGCAGTACTTC. Encoded protein: CASSSLPSASYEQYF.

The genes are TRBV10-3 and TRBJ2-7; no clear D gene. Trimming cost V 3 bases and J 3 bases, with 24 bases left between them. This CDR3 spans 18 amino acids. Germline CDR1 and CDR2: ENHRY and SYGVKD. Written as DNA, the CDR3 is TGTGCCATCAGTGATTATGGGTGGCGGCAGTCGACCGACTACGAGCAGTACTTC. It encodes CAISDYGWRQSTDYEQYF.

This clone came up a few times. The chain has TRBV7-8 and TRBJ2-7, with TRBD2 identical over 8 bases. In germline, CDR1 is SGHVS, CDR2 FQNEAQ. The length of the CDR3 is 18 residues. V was pared by 1 base and J by 2 bases, with 13 bases of the junction left unmatched. CDR3 in amino acids: CASSLVIFPGRVAYEQYF. Here the CDR3 DNA reads TGTGCCAGCAGCTTAGTGATATTCCCCGGGAGGGTAGCCTACGAGCAGTACTTC.

V gene TRBV27 combines with J gene TRBJ2-1; D is perhaps TRBD2 (6 bases). Germline CDR1 is MNHEY and CDR2 is SMNVEV (reference sequence). The V end lost 3 bases, the J end lost 1 base, and 7 bases lay between the germline ends. The CDR3 extends over 14 amino acids. In DNA form, the CDR3 reads TGTGCCAGCAGTTTGCGGGGTTCCTACAATGAGCAGTTCTTC. Protein sequence: CASSLRGSYNEQFF.

The chain joins TRBV4-2 to TRBJ1-1; D is perhaps TRBD1 (5 bases). CDR3 size: 16 residues. In germline, CDR1 is LGHNA, CDR2 YNFKEQ. V lost 3 bases, J lost 1 base, and 15 bases lay in between. The CDR3 spells CASSHAGRGPNTEAFF. The CDR3 DNA follows: TGTGCCAGCAGCCACGCGGGAAGGGGACCGAACACTGAAGCTTTCTTT.

This clone appeared a few times. The chain carries TRBV5-4 and TRBJ2-2; 7 positions agree with TRBD2. CDR3 length equals 18 residues. Germline V gene sequence: CDR1 SGHNT, CDR2 YYREEE (reference sequence). J gave up 3 bases and V 4 bases, and 15 bases lay outside the gene matches. The CDR3 DNA follows: TGTGCCAGCAGCCCTTGGGGGGGGAGAGCCAAGGACACCGGGGAGCTGTTTTTT. Its translation: CASSPWGGRAKDTGELFF. The full variable domain, completed using reference TRBV5-4 and TRBJ2-2, is ETGVTQSPTHLIKTRGQQVTLRCSSQSGHNTVSWYQQALGQGPQFIFQYYREEENGRGNFPPRFSGLQFPNYSSELNVNALELDDSALYLCASSPWGGRAKDTGELFFGEGSRLTVL.

The chain joins TRBV5-1 to TRBJ1-3; 7 nucleotides line up with TRBD1. The CDR3 contains 15 residues. V was clipped by 4 bases and J by 0 bases; unmatched bases: 4. Germline V gives CDR1 SGHRS, CDR2 YFSETQ. CDR3 in DNA: TGCGCCAGCAGCCCAGGGACAGCCTCTGGAAACACCATATATTTT. Encoded protein: CASSPGTASGNTIYF.

The chain links TRBV15 to TRBJ1-1, with 8 bases that match TRBD1. The trim removed 0 bases at V and 8 bases at J, leaving 5 bases unmatched. In germline, CDR1 is LNHNV, CDR2 YYDKDF (reference sequence). The CDR3 is 14 residues long. The CDR3 DNA follows: TGTGCCACCAGCAGAGATCGGGACAGGTACGAAGCTTTCTTT. Amino acid sequence: CATSRDRDRYEAFF. Filled out from reference TRBV15 and TRBJ1-1, the complete variable domain reads DAMVIQNPRYQVTQFGKPVTLSCSQTLNHNVMYWYQQKSSQAPKLLFHYYDKDFNNEADTPDNFQSRRPNTSFCFLDIRSPGLGDTAMYLCATSRDRDRYEAFFGQGTRLTVV.

This clone was counted only a few times. The chain carries TRBV28 and TRBJ1-5; 9 bases are a match to TRBD1. The CDR3 extends over 17 amino acids. With V trimmed by 2 bases and J by 3 bases, 8 bases remained unmatched. The germline V gene encodes CDR1 MDHEN and CDR2 SYDVKM. CDR3 sequence reads: CASSLQGQGGDNQPQHF. DNA for the CDR3: TGTGCCAGCAGTTTACAGGGACAGGGAGGGGACAATCAGCCCCAGCATTTT.

The chain is built from TRBV5-5 and TRBJ1-4, with 8 bases aligning to TRBD1. With 0 bases clipped from V and 1 base from J, the junction kept 8 bases outside the gene matches. CDR1 is SGHKS and CDR2 is YYEKEE in the germline V gene (reference sequence). This CDR3 comprises 18 residues. As DNA, the CDR3 is TGTGCCAGCAGCTTGGACAGGACAGGGCAGCGAACTAATGAAAAACTGTTTTTT. This codes for CASSLDRTGQRTNEKLFF.